This T cell receptor (beta chain) stems from a study of cytomegalovirus exposure and HLA in healthy donors. Study results and caveats: Segments of the TCR beta V type were, in most cases, productive about 87% or about 30% of the time in an earlier analysis.

As regards this clone: Its antigen is currently unknown.

This CDR3 contains 13 residues. V lost 5 bases and J lost 1, with 8 bases in between. Germline V lookup: CDR1 ENHRY, CDR2 SYGVKD. The PCR was carried out with 60 Vbeta primers and 13 Jbeta primers. Libraries were prepared by immunoSEQ multiplex PCR; TCRdb keeps only in-frame clonotypes and omits some of them. The sample lists 100,000 or so clones; 83% were seen once. The sequencing sample was made of PBMCs. J is TRBJ1-1 and V is TRBV10-3; D not resolved. The receptor was isolated from a man aged 18 to 35 in good health and CMV-seronegative. CDR3 amino acids: CAISIGENTEAFF. In DNA form, the CDR3 reads TGTGCCATCAGTATCGGGGAGAACACTGAAGCTTTCTTT.